The sequence of this T cell receptor (beta chain) was determined in a study of T-cell memory formation after mild COVID-19. This clonotype was observed many times. Using its own MiXCR run on the 5' RACE reads, TCRdb lists one record per CDR3 protein. The sample holds tens of thousands of distinct CDR3 sequences, around 14% seen once. The TCR was taken from an adult woman who had mild COVID-19 (a few samples of this study predate the infection). Cell type and time point are not known. Material for sequencing was PBMCs or a T cell subset sorted from them (not recorded which).

The DNA for the CDR3 is TGCGCCAGCAGCTTGGGCGCGGACGCCTACGAGCAGTACTTC. This sequence encodes CASSLGADAYEQYF. The chain employs TRBV5-1 and TRBJ2-7; no definite D call. Germline V gene lookup returns CDR1 SGHRS and CDR2 YFSETQ. The CDR3 covers 14 residues. The V gene lost 0 bases and the J gene lost 2 bases, with 9 bases spanning the gap.